Here is one T cell receptor (beta chain) with its context. The sample belongs to a study of blood T cell repertoires in COVID-19. About the study: Whether acute or convalescent, the COVID-19 samples came from the United States, Italy and Spain. PBMCs, B-cell-depleted T cells, or T cells provided the cDNA or gDNA that made up the material.

The CDR3 spans 16 residues. CDR1 KGHSH and CDR2 LQKENI come from the germline V gene. The ends lost 6 bases at V and 7 bases at J; junction bases unmatched: 12. In the authors' methods: For nucleated cells, counts were estimated from reference gene primer amplification. Assay used: immunoSEQ multiplex PCR; TCRdb lists only in-frame clones, some missing. From that table come the V and J calls and clone size; the DNA was used to work out D and trimming. The sample yields over 120,000 clones, about 79% seen once. The V and J genes are TRBV18 and TRBJ2-2; 9 bases line up with TRBD1. The clonotype was recovered from a man between 60 and 75 years old with active or convalescent COVID-19. Sequencing used peripheral blood. The CDR3 loop is CASSAPRTGGHGELFF. The DNA of the CDR3 is TGTGCCAGCTCGGCCCCACGTACAGGGGGCCACGGGGAGCTGTTTTTT.